Below are 20 T cell receptor beta chains sequenced from a single sample in a study of shared clonotypes between healthy human individuals. Clones were sequenced by immunoSEQ multiplex PCR, and TCRdb holds only the in-frame ones, with some missing. The sample includes 400,000 to 500,000 clones, around three quarters seen only once; the top ten take roughly 12%. Sequenced material: PBMCs. The receptors were gathered from a woman aged 40 to 55 in good health. Some clones in this sample may be carry-over from other donors' samples.

This clone was observed a handful of times. The J gene is TRBJ2-7, the V gene TRBV2, with 10 bases that match TRBD2. CDR1 is SNHLY, CDR2 FYNNEI, per germline. Trimming cost V 7 bases and J 5 bases; bases outside gene matches: 17. The CDR3 has 17 residues. The chain's CDR3 is CASTSGRLAGDSHEQYF. For the CDR3, the DNA is TGTGCCAGCACCTCCGGGAGGCTAGCGGGAGATTCCCACGAGCAGTACTTC.

This clone was seen a few times. The chain is built from TRBV5-1 and TRBJ2-5; 9 bases are shared with TRBD2. Losses at the gene ends were 4 bases for V and 0 bases for J; bases not matched to a gene: 4. CDR1 and CDR2 (germline): SGHRS, YFSETQ. The CDR3 length is 15 residues. The CDR3 DNA reads TGCGCCAGCAGCCGGCTAGCGGGATACCAAGAGACCCAGTACTTC. This sequence encodes CASSRLAGYQETQYF.

This clone appeared once. This chain joins TRBV18 and TRBJ2-5, with D tentatively TRBD1 (5 bases). The CDR3 is made up of 13 amino acids. The V end lost 2 bases, the J end lost 6 bases, and 10 bases lay between the germline ends. CDR1 is KGHSH and CDR2 is LQKENI in the germline V gene. For the CDR3, the DNA is TGTGCCAGCTCACCAAAGGACACGAAGACCCAGTACTTC. Its translation: CASSPKDTKTQYF.

This clone occurred many times. The chain has TRBV28 and TRBJ1-5; 7 bases fit TRBD1. Germline-derived CDR1 and CDR2 are MDHEN and SYDVKM. The CDR3 spans 15 residues. With 10 bases clipped from V and 0 bases from J, the junction kept 9 bases outside the gene matches. The CDR3 protein is CANRTGELSNQPQHF. CDR3 nucleotides: TGTGCCAACCGGACAGGAGAACTTAGCAATCAGCCCCAGCATTTT.

CDR3 sequence: CASSFRNGAYNEQFF. The CDR3 DNA follows: TGCGCCAGCAGCTTCCGTAATGGGGCCTACAATGAGCAGTTCTTC. The chain has TRBV5-1 and TRBJ2-1; D gene unclear. Germline V lookup: CDR1 SGHRS, CDR2 YFSETQ. V lost 2 bases to trimming and J lost 2 bases, with 11 bases between them. CDR3 length equals 15 residues.

The V gene is TRBV11-2, the J gene TRBJ2-2, with a possible D match to TRBD1 (6 bases). Germline CDR1 and CDR2: SGHAT and FQNNGV. V gave up 1 base and J gave up 4 bases, with 19 bases separating them. CDR3 length: 18 residues. CDR3 in amino acids: CASSLGLGTTHLTGELFF. The CDR3 DNA follows: TGTGCCAGCAGCTTAGGCCTTGGGACAACCCACCTCACCGGGGAGCTGTTTTTT.

J is TRBJ2-7 and V is TRBV11-2, with 10 bases aligning to TRBD2. This CDR3 spans 15 amino acids. The V gene end was trimmed by 0 bases and the J gene end by 9 bases; junction bases not matched to a gene: 8. Looked up from germline, CDR1 is SGHAT and CDR2 is FQNNGV. DNA for the CDR3: TGTGCCAGCAGCTTAGAGCTAGCGGGAGTATATGGGCAGTACTTC. It encodes CASSLELAGVYGQYF.

The chain joins TRBV6-1 to TRBJ2-7; no definite D call. From germline, CDR1 is MNHNS and CDR2 SASEGT. The CDR3 runs to 14 residues. V lost 0 bases and J lost 2, with 8 bases in between. The CDR3 DNA is TGTGCCAGCAGTGAAGCGTGGCAGACCTACGAGCAGTACTTC. Translated, it gives CASSEAWQTYEQYF.

The chain recombines TRBV18 with TRBJ1-1; 7 nucleotides match TRBD1. Germline V gene lookup returns CDR1 KGHSH and CDR2 LQKENI. V lost 4 bases and J lost 6; bases outside the gene matches: 17. The CDR3 is made up of 17 amino acids. The CDR3 protein is CASSHDQLQGYDPEAFF. CDR3 sequence (DNA): TGTGCCAGCTCACACGATCAACTACAGGGGTATGACCCTGAAGCTTTCTTT. Together with reference TRBV18 and TRBJ1-1, the CDR3 gives the full variable domain: NAGVMQNPRHLVRRRGQEARLRCSPMKGHSHVYWYRQLPEEGLKFMVYLQKENIIDESGMPKERFSAEFPKEGPSILRIQQVVRGDSAAYFCASSHDQLQGYDPEAFFGQGTRLTVV.

Notes on this clone: A clone one base away is much larger, so this may be a read error. The rearrangement joins TRBV6-5 to TRBJ2-3, with D unclear. Trimming took off 6 bases at V and 0 bases at J, with 4 bases between the two ends. This CDR3 spans 12 amino acids. Germline V lookup: CDR1 MNHEY, CDR2 SVGAGI. The CDR3 nucleotides read TGTGCCAGCAGGCCTAGCACAGATACGCAGTATTTT. It yields the protein CASRPSTDTQYF.

The chain has TRBV2 and TRBJ2-1; D not certain. This CDR3 comprises 14 residues. Germline CDR1 is SNHLY and CDR2 is FYNNEI. V dropped 2 bases and J dropped 3 bases, with 8 bases sitting between them. The CDR3 DNA is TGTGCCAGCAGTGAAAACCCGGGCTACAATGAGCAGTTCTTC. This translates into CASSENPGYNEQFF.

The sample holds a few counts of this clone. In nucleotides, the CDR3 is TGCGCCAGCAGCCAAACTAGCGGGAGTTTAGCGAATGAGCAGTTCTTC. Translating gives CASSQTSGSLANEQFF. The rearrangement links TRBV5-1 to TRBJ2-1, with 11 bases lining up with TRBD2. CDR3 size: 16 residues. Per the germline V gene, CDR1 is SGHRS and CDR2 is YFSETQ. Trimming cost V 4 bases and J 7 bases; bases outside gene matches: 10.

The rearrangement joins TRBV29-1 to TRBJ1-5, with 9 positions matching TRBD1. Germline V gives CDR1 SQVTM, CDR2 ANQGSEA. This CDR3 is built from 13 residues. Losses at the gene ends were 7 bases for V and 3 bases for J; bases not matched to a gene: 4. The CDR3 coding sequence is TGCAGCGCCGGGACAGGGAACAATCAGCCCCAGCATTTT. Translation gives CSAGTGNNQPQHF.

The chain employs TRBV5-3 and TRBJ2-7; D not certain. TRBV5-3 qualifies as an ORF whose function is uncertain. The V end lost 4 bases, the J end lost 2 bases, and 4 bases lay between the germline ends. The CDR3 contains 11 residues. In DNA, the CDR3 is TGTGCCAGAAGCGAGGCCTACGAGCAGTACTTC. Its protein is CARSEAYEQYF.

V and J are TRBV5-6 and TRBJ1-2; D not certain. V dropped 3 bases and J dropped 8 bases, with 14 bases sitting between them. From germline, CDR1 is SGHDT and CDR2 YYEEEE. The CDR3 sequence is 13 residues long. The CDR3 region has the DNA TGTGCCAGCAGCTCCACAAACGCAGCCGGCTACACCTTC. Its protein is CASSSTNAAGYTF.

The chain joins TRBV7-6 to TRBJ2-7, with a possible D match to TRBD2 (7 bases). This CDR3 has 14 amino acids. Germline assignment: CDR1 SGHVS and CDR2 FNYEAQ. V gave up 2 bases and J gave up 4 bases, with 12 bases separating them. CDR3 amino acids: CASSLRGGEYEQYF. The CDR3 nucleotides are TGTGCCAGCAGCTTACGAGGGGGGGAGTACGAGCAGTACTTC.

The chain joins TRBV6-1 to TRBJ2-1, with D tentatively TRBD1 or TRBD2 (5 bases each). V was cut by 5 bases and J by 1 base, with 12 bases left in between. The germline CDR1 and CDR2 sequences are MNHNS and SASEGT. This CDR3 region has 15 residues. CDR3 region: CASSKRGSSYNEQFF. CDR3 nucleotides: TGTGCCAGCAGTAAGAGGGGTAGTTCCTACAATGAGCAGTTCTTC.

The genes are TRBV13 and TRBJ2-7; weak D call: TRBD1 (5 bases). The CDR3 is 15 residues long. V lost 8 bases and J 2 bases, leaving 19 bases between the germline ends. The germline CDR1 and CDR2 sequences are PRHDT and FYEKMQ (reference sequence). CDR3 sequence: CASVRADTVTYEQYF. In nucleotides, the CDR3 is TGTGCCAGCGTCCGTGCGGACACGGTTACCTACGAGCAGTACTTC.

The chain couples TRBV19 to TRBJ2-2, with unresolved D. The CDR3 consists of 15 residues. Trimming shortened V by 7 bases and J by 6 bases, and 18 bases separated the two germline ends. Looked up from germline, CDR1 is LNHDA and CDR2 is SQIVND (reference sequence). This chain's CDR3 is CASKAQISMPGELFF. The DNA of the CDR3 is TGTGCCAGTAAGGCCCAGATCTCTATGCCCGGGGAGCTGTTTTTT. Full variable domain (remainder filled in from reference TRBV19 and TRBJ2-2): DGGITQSPKYLFRKEGQNVTLSCEQNLNHDAMYWYRQDPGQGLRLIYYSQIVNDFQKGDIAEGYSVSREKKESFPLTVTSAQKNPTAFYLCASKAQISMPGELFFGEGSRLTVL.

The chain employs TRBV27 and TRBJ2-7; D gene unclear. Trimming took 3 bases from V and 4 from J, leaving 16 bases between them. CDR3 length: 15 residues. The germline V gene encodes CDR1 MNHEY and CDR2 SMNVEV (reference sequence). The CDR3 here is CASSFRTDGGYEQYF. In DNA form, the CDR3 reads TGTGCCAGCAGTTTCCGCACGGATGGTGGGTACGAGCAGTACTTC.